This T cell receptor beta chain was identified in a study of T cell responses to AZD1222 COVID-19 vaccine. Findings of the study overall: Targets within unmutated variant regions were reportedly found for nearly half of spike-specific TCRs.

The protocol was immunoSEQ multiplex PCR, while the TCRdb copy is restricted to in-frame clones and leaves out a portion. The table shows 130,000 or so clones, with approximately 91% occurring only once. About this clone itself: Its antigen is undetermined.

Germline CDR1 is WNHNN and CDR2 is SYGVQD (reference sequence). Trimming left V 0 bases short and J 2 bases short, with 4 bases between. CDR3 size: 13 residues. The sequences come from peripheral blood, collected 28 days after the second AZD1222 dose. J is TRBJ1-1 and V is TRBV10-1; the D is unclear. The sequence was collected from an adult who received the AZD1222 COVID-19 vaccine. Here the CDR3 reads CASSESQNTEAFF. The CDR3 DNA reads TGCGCCAGCAGTGAGTCTCAAAACACTGAAGCTTTCTTT.